The entry below describes one T cell receptor (beta chain). These data are taken from a study of blood T cell repertoires in COVID-19. Study as a whole: Samples representing acute and convalescent COVID-19 were sourced from the United States, Italy and Spain. Nucleic acid was either cDNA or gDNA, and it came from T cells, B-cell-depleted T cells, or PBMCs.

In the original workflow: Estimation of nucleated cell counts relied on the amplification of reference gene primers. Using immunoSEQ multiplex PCR, the repertoire was profiled, and TCRdb retains in-frame clones only, with some absent. That table furnishes V, J and clone size, whereas the DNA furnished D and trimming. This repertoire shows 150,000 to 200,000 clones, approximately 88% found once; its top ten account for roughly 9%. This clonotype was obtained from a woman of 80 years or more with active or convalescent COVID-19. Sequenced: peripheral blood.

CDR3 coding DNA: TGTGCCACCAGGAAACAGGGTTCGGGTGAGCAGTTCTTC. Amino acids: CATRKQGSGEQFF. The rearrangement joins TRBV15 to TRBJ2-1; possible D gene TRBD1, 6 bases. The V end was cut by 6 bases, the J end by 9 bases, with 15 bases between. This CDR3 has 13 residues. Germline V CDR1 and CDR2: LNHNV, YYDKDF (reference sequence).